The sequence of this TCR beta chain was determined in a study of shared clonotypes between healthy human individuals. Naive CD8 cells comprised CD45RO-negative, CCR7-positively selected cells, excluding terminally differentiated effector memory CD45RA+ cells. Produced via immunoSEQ multiplex PCR; TCRdb's table is partial and in-frame only. The table records roughly 810,000 clones, about 96% of them present only once. This TCR was sampled from a man between 25 and 39 years old in good health. The sample taken for sequencing was naive CD8+ T cells sorted from blood.

The CDR3 coding sequence is TGTGCCAGCAGCACCGTGGACGTCGGGACAGGGAGGGTCAATGAGCAGTTCTTC. This translates into CASSTVDVGTGRVNEQFF. The chain employs TRBV28 and TRBJ2-1; 9 nucleotides align to TRBD1. The V segment lost 6 bases and the J segment 6 bases; nucleotides outside the gene matches: 18. CDR1 and CDR2 (germline): MDHEN, SYDVKM. The CDR3 loop spans 18 amino acids.